This T cell receptor (beta chain) stems from a study of beta chain features in type 1 diabetes. Study-level points and caveats: Patients showed naive, central memory and Treg TCRB repertoires that appeared more similar than those of healthy donors. In all four CD4+ subsets, TCRB CDR3 length was significantly, moderately reduced in type 1 diabetes.

This clone was observed a few times. As yet, its antigen is unknown. A heparinised blood draw that averaged about 110 mL was obtained once from each donor. Losses at the gene ends were 0 bases for V and 2 bases for J; bases not matched to a gene: 6. Germline V lookup: CDR1 SQVTM, CDR2 ANQGSEA. This CDR3 comprises 16 residues. Isolated RNA was reverse transcribed in full, so expressed TCRB transcripts were sequenced. Sequencing of naive, central memory and regulatory T cell samples gave an average of roughly 3.5 million reads. Profiled with immunoSEQ multiplex PCR; TCRdb holds only in-frame clones, not every one. The sample holds approximately 250,000 clones, 16% seen once.

Sequenced: naive CD4+ T cells from blood. The V call is TRBV29-1, the J call TRBJ2-1; 8 bases match TRBD2. The clonotype originates from a man aged 25 to 40 with type 1 diabetes. CDR3 sequence: CSVEEGKAGAYNEQFF. Here the CDR3 DNA reads TGCAGCGTTGAAGAAGGGAAAGCGGGGGCCTACAATGAGCAGTTCTTC.